Listed here are 16 T cell receptor beta chains from one sample, sequenced in a study of cytomegalovirus exposure and HLA in healthy donors. Researchers ran the PCR with 60 Vbeta and 13 Jbeta primers. Sequencing was performed with immunoSEQ multiplex PCR; in TCRdb, only in-frame clones are kept and a portion is missing. In the table there are 100,000 to 150,000 clones, 82% of which are singletons. What was sequenced was PBMCs. The receptors stem from a woman in her forties or fifties in good health and CMV-seropositive.

This clone was observed a single time. The V and J genes are TRBV5-8 and TRBJ2-7; perhaps TRBD1 as D (5 bases). Trimming stripped 8 bases from V and 2 bases from J, with 17 bases between. This CDR3 is built from 14 residues. Germline V lookup: CDR1 SGHTS, CDR2 YDEGEE. The CDR3 sequence: CASQRQGWAYEQYF. The CDR3, as DNA: TGTGCCAGTCAGAGGCAGGGATGGGCCTACGAGCAGTACTTC.

The chain combines TRBV2 with TRBJ1-5; D perhaps matches TRBD1 (6 bases). V lost 8 bases to trimming and J lost 4 bases, with 30 bases between them. The CDR3 spans 19 residues. Germline V gene sequence: CDR1 SNHLY, CDR2 FYNNEI. The CDR3 spells CASRSGGQGRALGNQPQHF. The CDR3 DNA follows: TGTGCCAGCCGTTCGGGGGGCCAGGGTCGGGCTCTGGGGAATCAGCCCCAGCATTTT.

Only one count was recorded for this clone. The gene calls are TRBV25-1 and TRBJ2-1; 8 bases fit TRBD1. The germline V gene encodes CDR1 MGHDK and CDR2 SYGVNS. This CDR3 region has 15 residues. V trimming: 0 bases; J trimming: 11 bases; junction bases outside the gene matches: 9. CDR3 nucleotides: TGTGCCAGCAGTGAATACCAGACAGGGGAGAATAAGCAGTTCTTC. It codes for CASSEYQTGENKQFF.

This clone was seen only once. The chain carries TRBV29-1 and TRBJ1-1, with TRBD1 matching over 8 bases. The CDR3 is made up of 13 amino acids. Germline-derived CDR1 and CDR2 are SQVTM and ANQGSEA. J was trimmed by 6 bases and V by 4 bases; bases with no gene match: 7. CDR3 sequence: CSVVEQTGAEAFF. In DNA form, the CDR3 reads TGCAGCGTTGTGGAGCAGACAGGGGCTGAAGCTTTCTTT.

The J gene is TRBJ2-3, the V gene TRBV2; 8 bases fit TRBD1. This CDR3 comprises 15 residues. Germline CDR1 reads SNHLY; CDR2 reads FYNNEI. The J segment lost 1 base and the V segment lost 2 bases, leaving 2 bases of the junction unmatched. CDR3 sequence (DNA): TGTGCCAGCAGTGAAACCAGGGGGCGCACAGATACGCAGTATTTT. It yields the protein CASSETRGRTDTQYF.

This chain connects TRBV5-4 to TRBJ1-1; weak D call: TRBD1 (5 bases). CDR1 is SGHNT, CDR2 YYREEE, per germline (reference sequence). Trimming took 1 base from V and 4 from J, leaving 11 bases between them. The length of the CDR3 is 14 residues. Here the CDR3 DNA reads TGTGCCAGCAGCTTGCAGGGTGTCGGCACTGAAGCTTTCTTT. As protein: CASSLQGVGTEAFF.

The V gene is TRBV28, the J gene TRBJ1-2, with D possibly being TRBD1 (6 bases). The CDR3 totals 16 residues. The V end was cut by 3 bases, the J end by 5 bases, with 19 bases between. Germline V CDR1 and CDR2: MDHEN, SYDVKM. The CDR3 coding sequence is TGTGCCAGCAGTTTTGGGGAGACAGGACTTAGATATGGCTACACCTTC. Translation: CASSFGETGLRYGYTF.

The table lists this clone with a few counts. CDR3 coding DNA: TGCGCCAGCAGCTTGGATGGGGCGGGGTACACCGGGGAGCTGTTTTTT. As protein: CASSLDGAGYTGELFF. The J gene is TRBJ2-2, the V gene TRBV5-1; TRBD2 might be the D (6 bases). This CDR3 is 16 amino acids long. Trimming cost V 0 bases and J 3 bases, with 12 bases left between them. CDR1 is SGHRS and CDR2 is YFSETQ in the germline V gene.

This clone has only a few counts. The junction departs from the called germline gene at one end, perhaps through a read error. The chain employs TRBV7-9 and TRBJ2-5; TRBD2 matches 7 bases. The germline V gene has CDR1 SEHNR and CDR2 FQNEAQ (reference sequence). The CDR3 is made up of 16 amino acids. The CDR3 reads CSSSHTGGGIQETQYF. For the CDR3, the DNA is TGTTCCAGCAGCCACACTGGGGGAGGGATTCAAGAGACCCAGTACTTC.

The chain links TRBV5-4 to TRBJ1-2, with a weak D call TRBD1 (6 bases). The V end lost 2 bases, the J end lost 9 bases, and 11 bases lay between the germline ends. CDR3 length: 12 residues. Germline values: CDR1 SGHNT, CDR2 YYREEE (reference sequence). The CDR3 loop reads CASSFLTGSYTF. CDR3 nucleotides: TGTGCCAGCAGCTTTTTGACAGGCAGCTACACCTTC.

The chain is built from TRBV19 and TRBJ1-3; D uncertain. V was clipped by 6 bases and J by 0 bases, with 15 bases between them. CDR3 length: 16 residues. The germline gives CDR1 LNHDA, CDR2 SQIVND (reference sequence). CDR3 sequence (DNA): TGTGCCAGTAGACGAGGAGGGCGAACCTCTGGAAACACCATATATTTT. This sequence encodes CASRRGGRTSGNTIYF.

This chain joins TRBV11-2 and TRBJ2-1; a possible D gene is TRBD1 (6 bases). V lost 6 bases, J lost 5 bases, and 20 bases lay in between. The CDR3 runs to 16 residues. CDR1 and CDR2 from the germline V gene are SGHAT and FQNNGV. Here the CDR3 DNA reads TGTGCCAGCAGACCATACAGGGTCCCGACGCACAATGAGCAGTTCTTC. It encodes CASRPYRVPTHNEQFF.

CDR3 sequence reads: CASRPIERENEQFF. In DNA form, the CDR3 reads TGTGCCAGCAGGCCGATTGAGCGGGAAAATGAGCAGTTCTTC. The chain has TRBV6-5 and TRBJ2-1; 7 nucleotides line up with TRBD2. V was pared by 6 bases and J by 7 bases, with 9 bases of the junction left unmatched. In germline, CDR1 is MNHEY, CDR2 SVGAGI. The CDR3 contains 14 residues.

The chain links TRBV12-2 to TRBJ2-3; the table's D gene call, TRBD1, was not cross checked with the DNA. TRBV12-2 is annotated as a pseudogene. The length of the CDR3 is 17 residues. CDR3 loop: CASRFGKAQGSTDTQYF. CDR3 DNA: TGTGCAAGTCGCTTTGGGAAGGCACAGGGTAGCACAGATACGCAGTATTTT.

This chain links TRBV4-2 with TRBJ1-4; no definite D call. Germline CDR1 LGHNA, CDR2 YNFKEQ. The CDR3 is made up of 13 amino acids. V was shortened by 1 base and J by 7 bases, with 7 bases between the two germline ends. DNA of the CDR3: TGTGCCAGCAGCCAAGGTTCCCGTGAAAAACTGTTTTTT. Translation: CASSQGSREKLFF.

This clone was picked up a small number of times. V usage is TRBV15 and J usage is TRBJ1-1, with D perhaps matching TRBD1 (6 bases). The germline V and J ends were trimmed by 4 bases and 5 bases, with 14 bases remaining between them. Per the germline V gene, CDR1 is LNHNV and CDR2 is YYDKDF (reference sequence). This CDR3 has 14 residues. CDR3 nucleotide sequence: TGTGCCACCAGCACGACCCCACAGGGTACTGAAGCTTTCTTT. It specifies CATSTTPQGTEAFF.